This T cell receptor beta chain was recovered during a study of blood T cell repertoires in COVID-19. The wider study: Specimens from acute and convalescent COVID-19 originated in the United States, Italy and Spain. The analysed material was cDNA or gDNA that came from T cells, B-cell-depleted T cells, or PBMCs.

This table comes from immunoSEQ multiplex PCR, and its TCRdb copy is limited to in-frame clones, with some not included. The sample has over 200,000 clones, around 89% seen once; the top ten hold 4.8%. Germline-derived CDR1 and CDR2 are SEHNR and FQNEAQ (reference sequence). Trimming took 8 bases from V and 7 from J, leaving 9 bases between them. There are 12 residues in the CDR3. The source is a woman in her forties with acute or convalescent COVID-19. J is TRBJ1-6 and V is TRBV7-9, with TRBD1 as a possible D gene (5 bases). What was sequenced was peripheral blood. The CDR3 spells CASWGPNSPLHF. The DNA for the CDR3 is TGTGCCAGCTGGGGCCCAAATTCACCCCTCCACTTT.